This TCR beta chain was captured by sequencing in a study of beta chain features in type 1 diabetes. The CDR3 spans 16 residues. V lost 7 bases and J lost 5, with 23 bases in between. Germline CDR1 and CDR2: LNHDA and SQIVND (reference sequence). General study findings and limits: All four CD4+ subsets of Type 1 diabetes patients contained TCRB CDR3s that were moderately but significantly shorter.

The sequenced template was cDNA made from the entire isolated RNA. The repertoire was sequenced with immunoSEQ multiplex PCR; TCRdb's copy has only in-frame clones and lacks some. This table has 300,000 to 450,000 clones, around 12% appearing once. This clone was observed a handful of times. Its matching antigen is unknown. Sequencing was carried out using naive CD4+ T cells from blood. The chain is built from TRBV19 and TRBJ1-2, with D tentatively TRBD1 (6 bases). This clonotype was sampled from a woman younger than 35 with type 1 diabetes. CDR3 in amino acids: CASISLFAGENYGYTF. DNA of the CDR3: TGTGCCAGTATCTCGTTGTTTGCAGGGGAGAATTATGGCTACACCTTC.